The rows below give T cell receptor beta chains drawn from one sample of a study of T cells in Graves' hyperthyroidism and ophthalmopathy. TCRdb ran MiXCR on the multiplex PCR reads and lists one entry per CDR3 protein. This table holds some 560,000 distinct CDR3 sequences, 14% found once. Sequences were obtained from blood. The source is a woman aged 40 to 55 with Graves' hyperthyroidism. The CDR3 runs from the conserved cysteine through the conserved F or W. D genes are given only for firm matches. Not all rows give a size; the values are once, few, many and, for expanded clones, a class.

TRBJ1-3 NA TRBV7-6 NA TGTGCCAGCAGCCAGGGAGTAGGGGCAGCAGATGGAAACACCATATATTTT CASSQGVGAADGNTIYF
TRBJ2-3 many TRBV7-6 NA TGTGCCAGCAGCTTAACGGGGGGCTCTCCAGATACGCAGTATTTT CASSLTGGSPDTQYF
TRBJ2-3 many TRBV2 NA TGTGCCAGCAGTGAAGCGCACGCAGATACGCAGTATTTT CASSEAHADTQYF
TRBJ2-5 many TRBV5-1 NA TGCGCCAGCAGCACAGGAAACCGTTACCAAGAGACCCAGTACTTC CASSTGNRYQETQYF
TRBJ2-3 many TRBV5-1 NA TGCGCCAGCAGCTTGGAATTCTCAGATACGCAGTATTTT CASSLEFSDTQYF
TRBJ2-2 few TRBV5-6 TRBD1 TGTGCCAGCAGCTTATGGGACAGACACTGGACCGGGGAGCTGTTTTTT CASSLWDRHWTGELFF
TRBJ2-1 NA TRBV5-6 NA TGTGCCAGCGGGTCCAGGGCGGACTACCTGAGGGGGAATGAGCAGTTCTTC CASGSRADYLRGNEQFF
TRBJ2-1 many TRBV2 NA TGTGCCAGCAGTGATCCCCGGGAGAACAATGAGCAGTTCTTC CASSDPRENNEQFF
TRBJ2-5 many TRBV11-1 NA TGTGCCAGCGGCCTAAATCAAGAGACCCAGTACTTC CASGLNQETQYF
TRBJ2-1 many TRBV5-1 NA TGCGCCAGCAGCTCCGGGACGAACTCCTACAATGAGCAGTTCTTC CASSSGTNSYNEQFF
TRBJ2-3 few TRBV7-8 NA TGTGCCAGCAGCTTAGTGACTAACTTAGGCACAGATACGCAGTATTTT CASSLVTNLGTDTQYF
TRBJ2-7 many TRBV20-1 TRBD1 TGCAGTGCTAGAGATTTCACGCGGACAGGGTACTACGAGCAGTACTTC CSARDFTRTGYYEQYF
TRBJ2-7 many TRBV11-1 TRBD1 TGTGCCAGCGCAGCCGGGACAGGGGGCGAGCAGTACTTC CASAAGTGGEQYF
TRBJ1-2 many TRBV28 NA TGTGCCAGCAGTTCAGAACAGGTTCTCTATGGCTACACCTTC CASSSEQVLYGYTF
TRBJ1-1 many TRBV12-3/TRBV12-4 NA TGTGCCAGCAGTTTTGGTGAAGCTTTCTTT CASSFGEAFF
TRBJ2-7 many TRBV10-1 TRBD2 TGCGCCAGCAGGCCCGAACGCAGCGGGAGGGCCCTTCGTGCACACGAGCAGTACTTC CASRPERSGRALRAHEQYF